These 17 T cell receptor beta chains originate from one sample sequenced in a study of CD8 T cells in Susac syndrome. When the RNA was reverse transcribed, random hexamers were used with an input of 0.5 to 1 ug. TCRdb ran MiXCR on the immunoSEQ multiplex PCR reads and lists one entry per CDR3 protein. The table records about 300,000 distinct CDR3 sequences, about 82% of them present only once. Specimen: CD8+ T cells from PBMCs. These receptors all come from a human donor with multiple sclerosis.

The chain recombines TRBV19 with TRBJ2-5; D might be TRBD2 (5 bases). Germline-derived CDR1 and CDR2 are LNHDA and SQIVND (reference sequence). This CDR3 contains 16 residues. V lost 0 bases and J 7 bases, leaving 18 bases between the germline ends. CDR3 bases: TGTGCCAGTAGTATAGATCTGGAGCACGGGGTTAGGACCCAGTACTTC. Protein sequence: CASSIDLEHGVRTQYF.

This rearrangement joins TRBV18 to TRBJ2-3, with D possibly being TRBD1 (5 bases). V was trimmed by 1 base and J by 0 bases, leaving 8 bases between them. Germline assignment: CDR1 KGHSH and CDR2 LQKENI. CDR3 length equals 15 residues. The CDR3 region is CASSPLGLSTDTQYF. The CDR3 nucleotides read TGTGCCAGCTCACCACTGGGGCTCAGCACAGATACGCAGTATTTT.

This sequence joins TRBV27 and TRBJ2-1, with 16 nucleotides matching TRBD2. Trimming took 2 bases from V and 6 from J; bases not matched to a gene: 1. This CDR3 region has 16 residues. CDR1 and CDR2 from the germline V gene are MNHEY and SMNVEV (reference sequence). The CDR3 nucleotides read TGTGCCAGCAGTTTAGGGACTAGCGGGAGGGCCAATGAGCAGTTCTTC. Protein product: CASSLGTSGRANEQFF.

This chain joins TRBV12-3 or TRBV12-4 and TRBJ2-7; maybe TRBD1 (6 bases). The CDR3 contains 14 residues. V lost 0 bases and J lost 4, with 10 bases in between. The CDR3 protein is CASSLAPTGYEQYF. The CDR3 bases are TGTGCCAGCAGTTTAGCCCCAACAGGGTACGAGCAGTACTTC.

This clonotype was counted a single time. V usage is TRBV4-3 and J usage is TRBJ2-7; 8 nucleotides align to TRBD2. Germline V gene data show CDR1 as LGHNA and CDR2 as YSLEER. V lost 4 bases to trimming and J lost 0 bases; unmatched junction nucleotides: 14. CDR3 length: 18 residues. DNA of the CDR3: TGCGCCAGCAGCCCCGGGGGGGGCCCGCACCAGAGCTCCTACGAGCAGTACTTC. This gives the protein CASSPGGGPHQSSYEQYF.

V gene TRBV7-8 combines with J gene TRBJ1-2; a weak D match, TRBD1 (6 bases). V was cut by 5 bases and J by 4 bases, with 26 bases left in between. CDR1 is SGHVS, CDR2 FQNEAQ, per germline. This CDR3 spans 18 amino acids. The CDR3 region has the DNA TGTGCCAGCAGCGGACTACTACAACGCTACAGGGATTTCTATGGCTACACCTTC. Protein: CASSGLLQRYRDFYGYTF.

The rearrangement joins TRBV6-5 to TRBJ2-7; D unresolved. The V gene's germline CDR1 is MNHEY and CDR2 SVGAGI. V was cut by 1 base and J by 3 bases, with 16 bases left in between. The CDR3 spans 16 residues. CDR3 in DNA: TGTGCCAGCAGTTACTTAGGCCTAGGAGAGAACTACGAGCAGTACTTC. The encoded protein is CASSYLGLGENYEQYF.

The chain combines TRBV4-3 with TRBJ1-2; D is undetermined. This CDR3 has 13 residues. Per germline, CDR1 LGHNA and CDR2 YSLEER. V gave up 1 base and J gave up 6 bases, with 9 bases separating them. CDR3 sequence reads: CASSQGLLNGYTF. DNA for the CDR3: TGCGCCAGCAGCCAAGGGCTCCTGAATGGCTACACCTTC.

The genes are TRBV19 and TRBJ2-3; 9 nucleotides line up with TRBD2. Germline values: CDR1 LNHDA, CDR2 SQIVND (reference sequence). V trimming: 1 base; J trimming: 5 bases; junction bases outside the gene matches: 10. The CDR3 has 17 residues. CDR3 coding DNA: TGTGCCAGTAGTATAGGACGCGCGGGAGGGCTCAAAGATACGCAGTATTTT. It codes for CASSIGRAGGLKDTQYF.

This chain connects TRBV4-3 to TRBJ1-3; no definite D call. The V gene's germline CDR1 is LGHNA and CDR2 YSLEER. The CDR3 has 16 residues. Trimming left V 3 bases short and J 1 base short, with 13 bases between. The CDR3 region is CASSHGEGSSGNTIYF. In DNA, the CDR3 is TGCGCCAGCAGCCACGGCGAAGGGTCTTCTGGAAACACCATATATTTT.

The rearrangement joins TRBV14 to TRBJ2-7, with a tentative D call TRBD2 (6 bases). V was pared by 4 bases and J by 3 bases, with 13 bases between. CDR3 length: 14 amino acids. Per germline, CDR1 SGHDN and CDR2 FVKESK. The CDR3 DNA sequence: TGTGCCAGCAGCCCGGAGGGTGAAAACTACGAGCAGTACTTC. This sequence encodes CASSPEGENYEQYF. Full variable domain (outside the CDR3, taken from reference TRBV14 and TRBJ2-7): EAGVTQFPSHSVIEKGQTVTLRCDPISGHDNLYWYRRVMGKEIKFLLHFVKESKQDESGMPNNRFLAERTGGTYSTLKVQPAELEDSGVYFCASSPEGENYEQYFGPGTRLTVT.

This chain connects TRBV19 to TRBJ1-2, with 9 bases matching TRBD1. The CDR3 is 13 residues long. With 6 bases clipped from V and 7 bases from J, the junction kept 6 bases outside the gene matches. Germline values: CDR1 LNHDA, CDR2 SQIVND (reference sequence). This CDR3 is CASSPGQGGGYTF. CDR3 nucleotide sequence: TGTGCCAGTAGCCCGGGACAGGGCGGTGGCTACACCTTC.

The chain carries TRBV7-9 and TRBJ2-3; D remains unclear. This CDR3 is built from 17 residues. CDR1 is SEHNR and CDR2 is FQNEAQ in the germline V gene (reference sequence). Trimming removed 1 base from V and 1 base from J, with 15 bases in between. The CDR3 nucleotides are TGTGCCAGCAGCTTAGGAGAGGCGGATTGGGGCACAGATACGCAGTATTTT. Translated, it gives CASSLGEADWGTDTQYF. The full variable domain, with the rest looked up from reference TRBV7-9 and TRBJ2-3, is DTGVSQNPRHKITKRGQNVTFRCDPISEHNRLYWYRQTLGQGPEFLTYFQNEAQLEKSRLLSDRFSAERPKGSFSTLEIQRTEQGDSAMYLCASSLGEADWGTDTQYFGPGTRLTVL.

This chain connects TRBV7-6 to TRBJ2-3; 10 nucleotides agree with TRBD2. Germline CDR1 is SGHVS and CDR2 is FNYEAQ. Losses at the gene ends were 0 bases for V and 5 bases for J; bases not matched to a gene: 8. The CDR3 runs to 17 residues. CDR3 residues: CASSLAPPSGSEDTQYF. In nucleotides, the CDR3 is TGTGCCAGCAGCTTAGCCCCACCTAGCGGGAGTGAAGATACGCAGTATTTT. Supplemented by reference TRBV7-6 and TRBJ2-3, the full variable domain reads GAGVSQSPRYKVTKRGQDVALRCDPISGHVSLYWYRQALGQGPEFLTYFNYEAQQDKSGLPNDRFSAERPEGSISTLTIQRTEQRDSAMYRCASSLAPPSGSEDTQYFGPGTRLTVL.

This chain links TRBV30 with TRBJ2-7, with D possibly being TRBD1 (5 bases). CDR3 length equals 13 residues. Looked up from germline, CDR1 is GTSNPN and CDR2 is SVGIG (reference sequence). V lost 3 bases and J 4 bases, leaving 13 bases between the germline ends. Here the CDR3 reads CAWSSSTAYEQYF. CDR3 DNA sequence: TGTGCCTGGAGCTCTTCGACAGCTTACGAGCAGTACTTC.

CDR3 protein: CAISEGLADEQYF. The CDR3 coding sequence is TGTGCCATCAGTGAGGGACTAGCGGACGAGCAGTACTTC. The chain is built from TRBV10-3 and TRBJ2-7, with 10 positions matching TRBD2. The CDR3 is 13 amino acids. Germline CDR1 reads ENHRY; CDR2 reads SYGVKD. With V trimmed by 2 bases and J by 5 bases, 0 bases remained unmatched.

CDR3 bases: TGTGCCAGCAGTTTGTTTCTAGCGGGATACAATGAGCAGTTCTTC. This encodes CASSLFLAGYNEQFF. V and J are TRBV27 and TRBJ2-1; 9 nucleotides line up with TRBD2. Looked up from germline, CDR1 is MNHEY and CDR2 is SMNVEV (reference sequence). This CDR3 is 15 amino acids long. V lost 3 bases to trimming and J lost 4 bases; unmatched junction nucleotides: 4.